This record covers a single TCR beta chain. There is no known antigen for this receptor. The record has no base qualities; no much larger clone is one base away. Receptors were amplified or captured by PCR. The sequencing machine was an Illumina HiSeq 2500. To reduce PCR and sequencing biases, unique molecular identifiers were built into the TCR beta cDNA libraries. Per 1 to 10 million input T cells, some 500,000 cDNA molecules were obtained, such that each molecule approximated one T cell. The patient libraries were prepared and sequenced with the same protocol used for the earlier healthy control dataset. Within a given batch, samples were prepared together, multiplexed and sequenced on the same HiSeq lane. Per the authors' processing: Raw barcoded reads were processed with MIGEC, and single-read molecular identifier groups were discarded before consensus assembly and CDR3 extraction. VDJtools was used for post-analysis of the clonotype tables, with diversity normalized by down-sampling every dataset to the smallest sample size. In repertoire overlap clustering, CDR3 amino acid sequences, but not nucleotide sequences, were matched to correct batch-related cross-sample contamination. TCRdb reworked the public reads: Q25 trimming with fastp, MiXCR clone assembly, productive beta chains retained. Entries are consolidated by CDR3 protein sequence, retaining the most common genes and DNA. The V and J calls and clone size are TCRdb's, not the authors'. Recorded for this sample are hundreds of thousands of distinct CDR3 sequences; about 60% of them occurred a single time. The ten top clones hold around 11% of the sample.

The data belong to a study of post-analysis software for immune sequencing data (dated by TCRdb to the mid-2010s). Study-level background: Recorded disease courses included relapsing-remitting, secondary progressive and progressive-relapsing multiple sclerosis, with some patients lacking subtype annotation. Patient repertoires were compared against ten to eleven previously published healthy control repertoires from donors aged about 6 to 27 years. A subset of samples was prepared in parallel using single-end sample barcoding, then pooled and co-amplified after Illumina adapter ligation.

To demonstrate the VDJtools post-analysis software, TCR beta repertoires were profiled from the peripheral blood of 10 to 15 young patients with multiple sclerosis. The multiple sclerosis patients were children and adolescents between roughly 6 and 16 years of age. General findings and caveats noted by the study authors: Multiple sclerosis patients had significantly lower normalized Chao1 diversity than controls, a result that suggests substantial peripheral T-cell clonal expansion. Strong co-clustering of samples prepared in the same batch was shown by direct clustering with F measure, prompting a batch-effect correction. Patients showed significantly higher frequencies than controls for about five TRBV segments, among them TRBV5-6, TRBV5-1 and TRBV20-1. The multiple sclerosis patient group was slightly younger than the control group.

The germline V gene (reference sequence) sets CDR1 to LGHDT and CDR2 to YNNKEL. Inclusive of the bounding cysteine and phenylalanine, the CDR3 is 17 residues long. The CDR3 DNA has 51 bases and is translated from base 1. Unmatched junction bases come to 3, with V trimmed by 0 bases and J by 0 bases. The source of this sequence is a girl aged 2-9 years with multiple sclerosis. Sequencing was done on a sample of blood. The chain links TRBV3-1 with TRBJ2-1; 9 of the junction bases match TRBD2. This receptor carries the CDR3 CASSQEGGRASYNEQFF. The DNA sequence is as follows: TGTGCCAGCAGCCAAGAGGGCGGGAGGGCCTCCTACAATGAGCAGTTCTTC.